This T cell receptor beta chain appears in the sequencing data of a study of T cells in Graves' hyperthyroidism and ophthalmopathy. Whole-study context: At initial diagnosis, before any treatment had begun, peripheral blood was obtained. Study-level points and caveats: Patients with ophthalmopathy were separated from those with stable hyperthyroidism by a 13 V-J model. In validation, the model predicted ophthalmopathy. These predictions came a median roughly 6.5 months before onset.

Trimming pared 5 bases from V and 4 bases from J, leaving 9 bases between. Germline assignment: CDR1 DFQATT and CDR2 SNEGSKA (reference sequence). The CDR3 spans 11 residues. Using RNA transcripts as the source, TCR beta CDR3 regions were amplified. The primer set for the first-round RT-PCR of the TCR CDR3 was HTBI. TCRdb fed the multiplex PCR reads into MiXCR, producing one record per CDR3 protein. Of 270,000 or so distinct CDR3 sequences listed, about 25% are singletons. When hyperthyroidism was first diagnosed, the blood sample was taken, preceding any ophthalmopathy symptoms. As to this clonotype: What it binds is unknown.

Sequenced material: blood. This TCR came from a man in his forties with Graves' hyperthyroidism that later progressed to Graves' ophthalmopathy. This chain links TRBV20-1 with TRBJ2-7; D unresolved. DNA for the CDR3: TGCAGTGCTGTTGCCAAGTACGAGCAGTACTTC. Translating it yields CSAVAKYEQYF.